Presented here are 28 T cell receptor beta chains from one specimen sequenced in a study of cytomegalovirus exposure and HLA in healthy donors (dated by TCRdb to between 2016 and 2019). The method was the immunoSEQ multiplex PCR assay. A mixture of 60 forward primers for TCR Vbeta segments and 13 reverse primers for TCR Jbeta segments was used in the multiplex PCR. The clones in this table, taken by TCRdb from immuneACCESS, are in-frame only. Not every clone is retained; where verified, under half of the shortfall comes from an unresolved V gene, and the cause of the rest is unknown. Across this sample there are 150,000 to 200,000 clones, with 70% to 85% seen only once. The ten largest make up roughly 0.64% of the sample. Material: PBMCs. These TCRs come from a woman between 40 and 50 years old in good health and CMV-seronegative.

This clone has more than one count but fewer than ten. The chain recombines TRBV19 with TRBJ2-2, with TRBD1 identical over 7 bases. The CDR3 sequence is 14 residues long. Germline CDR1 and CDR2: LNHDA and SQIVND (reference sequence). Unmatched junction bases numbered 8, after V lost 9 bases and J lost 4 bases. DNA of the CDR3: TGTGCCAGCAGTCCCGGGACAGTCACCGGGGAGCTGTTTTTT. Translating it yields CASSPGTVTGELFF.

The rearrangement links TRBV28 to TRBJ2-7; 11 bases are a match to TRBD2. Germline V gives CDR1 MDHEN, CDR2 SYDVKM. The V gene end was trimmed by 5 bases and the J gene end by 2 bases; junction bases not matched to a gene: 5. The CDR3 length is 15 residues. The CDR3 spells CASSGTSGRTYEQYF. In nucleotides, the CDR3 is TGTGCCAGCAGTGGGACTAGCGGACGGACCTACGAGCAGTACTTC. The full variable domain, completed using reference TRBV28 and TRBJ2-7, is DVKVTQSSRYLVKRTGEKVFLECVQDMDHENMFWYRQDPGLGLRLIYFSYDVKMKEKGDIPEGYSVSREKKERFSLILESASTNQTSMYLCASSGTSGRTYEQYFGPGTRLTVT.

As for this clone: One end of the junction does not line up with germline, which may come from a read error. The CDR3 sequence: CASNLAGRSTDTQYF. CDR3 DNA: TGTGCCAGCAACTTAGCGGGTCGGAGCACAGATACGCAGTATTTT. This rearrangement joins TRBV7-3 to TRBJ2-3; 7 bases line up with TRBD2. CDR3 size: 15 residues. Per germline, CDR1 SGHTA and CDR2 FQGTGA.

V gene TRBV5-1 combines with J gene TRBJ2-5, with D perhaps matching TRBD1 (6 bases). Germline assignment: CDR1 SGHRS and CDR2 YFSETQ. The ends were cut back, 4 bases at V and 2 bases at J, with 9 bases in the middle. The CDR3 is made up of 13 amino acids. The CDR3 sequence is CASSRDIQETQYF. CDR3 in DNA: TGCGCCAGCAGCCGGGACATACAAGAGACCCAGTACTTC.

The chain combines TRBV5-1 with TRBJ2-1; 13 bases fit TRBD2. After removal of 3 bases from V and 2 bases from J, the junction contained 11 bases not matched to a gene. The CDR3 length is 19 residues. CDR1 and CDR2 (germline): SGHRS, YFSETQ. CDR3 nucleotide sequence: TGCGCCAGCAGCTCAGGGGCCCTAGGACTAGCGGGGGCCTACAATGAGCAGTTCTTC. Its protein is CASSSGALGLAGAYNEQFF.

This clone was seen a handful of times. The V and J genes are TRBV10-2 and TRBJ1-5; the match to TRBD1 covers 7 bases. Germline-derived CDR1 and CDR2 are WSHSY and SAAADI. The trim removed 2 bases at V and 9 bases at J, leaving 7 bases unmatched. CDR3 length: 14 amino acids. Here the CDR3 DNA reads TGCGCCAGCAGTGAGAGAGGGGGCCTTCGGCCCCAGCATTTT. Translation: CASSERGGLRPQHF.

The chain uses TRBV7-7 and TRBJ2-3; no definite D call. CDR1 is SSHAT, CDR2 FNYEAQ, per germline (reference sequence). The CDR3 contains 15 residues. CDR3 in amino acids: CASSPGFRAIDTQYF. CDR3 nucleotides: TGTGCTAGCTCCCCTGGTTTTCGAGCGATAGATACGCAGTATTTT.

The chain uses TRBV30 and TRBJ1-2; possible D gene TRBD1, 6 bases. The CDR3 contains 15 residues. With 2 bases removed from V and 8 bases from J, the gap between germline ends came to 21 bases. Per the germline V gene, CDR1 is GTSNPN and CDR2 is SVGIG (reference sequence). The CDR3 coding sequence is TGTGCCTGGAGTACCGGCCCGATACAGGGATACGGCTACACCTTC. Its protein is CAWSTGPIQGYGYTF.

This clone has a handful of counts. This chain joins TRBV27 and TRBJ2-1; possible D gene TRBD1, 5 bases. The germline gives CDR1 MNHEY, CDR2 SMNVEV (reference sequence). The germline V and J ends were trimmed by 4 bases and 5 bases, with 18 bases remaining between them. The CDR3 spans 16 residues. As DNA, the CDR3 is TGTGCCAGCAGTTGGGGTTCGGCCAGGGCCCACAATGAGCAGTTCTTC. Its translation: CASSWGSARAHNEQFF.

The V gene is TRBV6-5, the J gene TRBJ1-2; D call uncertain. The CDR3 contains 13 residues. Germline CDR1 and CDR2: MNHEY and SVGAGI. V was cut by 6 bases and J by 8 bases, with 16 bases left in between. The DNA of the CDR3 is TGTGCCAGCAGCGATTCCCCGAGGAGCGGCTACACCTTC. This codes for CASSDSPRSGYTF.

The chain carries TRBV2 and TRBJ2-1; TRBD1 matches 11 bases. CDR1 is SNHLY and CDR2 is FYNNEI in the germline V gene. V was pared by 1 base and J by 5 bases, with 1 base of the junction left unmatched. This CDR3 has 15 residues. The CDR3 nucleotides read TGTGCCAGCAGTGAAGGGGGACAGGGGGACAATGAGCAGTTCTTC. Translation gives CASSEGGQGDNEQFF.

The V and J genes are TRBV4-1 and TRBJ2-3; D unclear. CDR1 and CDR2 from the germline V gene are MGHRA and YSYEKL. The CDR3 runs to 15 residues. The V and J ends lost 0 bases and 0 bases respectively, with 7 bases between them. The CDR3: CASSQDGLSTDTQYF. DNA of the CDR3: TGCGCCAGCAGCCAAGATGGCTTAAGCACAGATACGCAGTATTTT.

The V call is TRBV2, the J call TRBJ2-2, with D possibly TRBD1 on 5 matching bases. Trimming removed 1 base at V and 3 bases at J, with 9 bases between. Germline V gives CDR1 SNHLY, CDR2 FYNNEI. The CDR3 has 15 residues. The CDR3 nucleotides read TGTGCCAGCAGTGAAGGGGGCGCCCACACCGGGGAGCTGTTTTTT. This codes for CASSEGGAHTGELFF.

The chain recombines TRBV5-1 with TRBJ1-4, with D perhaps matching TRBD1 (6 bases). The germline V gene encodes CDR1 SGHRS and CDR2 YFSETQ. Trimming cost V 0 bases and J 6 bases, with 21 bases left between them. The CDR3 length is 18 residues. The CDR3 sequence: CASSLGGAGAAGDEKLFF. CDR3 DNA: TGCGCCAGCAGCTTGGGAGGCGCAGGGGCCGCGGGAGATGAAAAACTGTTTTTT.

The V and J genes are TRBV25-1 and TRBJ1-3; 7 positions agree with TRBD1. The junction had 7 bases not matched to a gene; V was cut back by 8 bases and J by 0 bases. Germline lookup yields CDR1 MGHDK and CDR2 SYGVNS. The CDR3 covers 15 residues. The CDR3: CASGNSGGSGNTIYF. The CDR3 DNA is TGTGCCAGCGGAAACTCAGGGGGCTCTGGAAACACCATATATTTT.

This chain joins TRBV15 and TRBJ2-6, with TRBD2 matching 7 bases. The CDR3 contains 17 residues. After removal of 3 bases from V and 0 bases from J, the junction contained 5 bases not matched to a gene. Germline V gene sequence: CDR1 LNHNV, CDR2 YYDKDF (reference sequence). CDR3 DNA sequence: TGTGCCACCAGCAGGGGGGGGACCTACTCTGGGGCCAACGTCCTGACTTTC. Residues: CATSRGGTYSGANVLTF.

The chain carries TRBV7-3 and TRBJ2-7; D not certain. This CDR3 region has 13 residues. Trimming took off 1 base at V and 5 bases at J, with 9 bases between the two ends. Germline V gene sequence: CDR1 SGHTA, CDR2 FQGTGA. The CDR3 region is CASSLSILHEQYF. As DNA, the CDR3 is TGTGCCAGCAGCTTAAGTATTCTTCACGAGCAGTACTTC.

V gene TRBV5-5 combines with J gene TRBJ2-3; D not certain. CDR1 is SGHKS and CDR2 is YYEKEE in the germline V gene (reference sequence). Trimming left V 4 bases short and J 2 bases short, with 5 bases between. CDR3 length: 12 amino acids. The DNA of the CDR3 is TGTGCCAGCAGCCCGGTCACAGATACGCAGTATTTT. It translates to CASSPVTDTQYF.

This chain links TRBV19 with TRBJ2-7, with D maybe TRBD1 (6 bases). The CDR3 runs to 15 residues. Germline values: CDR1 LNHDA, CDR2 SQIVND (reference sequence). The V end lost 7 bases, the J end lost 3 bases, and 19 bases lay between the germline ends. Here the CDR3 DNA reads TGTGCCAGTACCCGAGGGGCAGGGGCTAACTACGAGCAGTACTTC. This encodes CASTRGAGANYEQYF.

J is TRBJ1-2 and V is TRBV29-1; D is unresolved. V dropped 7 bases and J dropped 8 bases, with 14 bases sitting between them. Germline V CDR1 and CDR2: SQVTM, ANQGSEA. The CDR3 loop spans 11 amino acids. The CDR3 region is CSASLGVGYTF. The CDR3 region has the DNA TGCAGCGCTAGCCTTGGAGTGGGCTACACCTTC.

As regards this clone: Other DNA sequences from this sample encode an identical CDR3 as well. The V call is TRBV7-9, the J call TRBJ1-1; TRBD1 matches at 7 bases. Losses at the gene ends were 1 base for V and 4 bases for J; bases not matched to a gene: 6. This CDR3 comprises 15 residues. The germline V gene encodes CDR1 SEHNR and CDR2 FQNEAQ (reference sequence). CDR3 region: CASSLEGGGVTEAFF. CDR3 nucleotide sequence: TGTGCCAGCAGCTTAGAAGGAGGGGGCGTCACTGAAGCTTTCTTT.

This clone has just a few counts. The V gene is TRBV6-5, the J gene TRBJ2-7, with no clear D. Trimming cost V 5 bases and J 0 bases, with 11 bases left between them. CDR1 is MNHEY, CDR2 SVGAGI, per germline. This CDR3 is 14 amino acids long. CDR3 coding DNA: TGTGCCAGCAGTCACGGTCCCGGCTCCTACGAGCAGTACTTC. Its translation is CASSHGPGSYEQYF.

The V call is TRBV6-5, the J call TRBJ2-1; TRBD1 agrees at 9 bases. The CDR3 loop spans 15 amino acids. Germline V gene data show CDR1 as MNHEY and CDR2 as SVGAGI. V lost 4 bases and J lost 9; bases outside the gene matches: 10. The CDR3 loop is CASSSPDRGSSEQFF. CDR3 in DNA: TGTGCCAGCAGTTCACCGGACAGGGGAAGCAGTGAGCAGTTCTTC.

The chain links TRBV30 to TRBJ1-6; 7 bases are a match to TRBD1. Germline-derived CDR1 and CDR2 are GTSNPN and SVGIG (reference sequence). CDR3 size: 15 residues. V lost 5 bases to trimming and J lost 7 bases; unmatched junction nucleotides: 11. CDR3 sequence (DNA): TGTGCCTGGGGGCCCTTGACAGGGATGAATTCACCCCTCCACTTT. This encodes CAWGPLTGMNSPLHF.

The chain couples TRBV28 to TRBJ1-1, with TRBD1 matching 8 bases. The length of the CDR3 is 13 residues. The junction had 6 bases not matched to a gene; V was cut back by 4 bases and J by 8 bases. Germline V gene lookup returns CDR1 MDHEN and CDR2 SYDVKM. This CDR3 reads CASSSPGTGEAFF. CDR3 sequence (DNA): TGTGCCAGCAGTTCTCCCGGGACAGGAGAAGCTTTCTTT.

The chain uses TRBV30 and TRBJ2-2; tentative D call: TRBD2 (5 bases). The CDR3 consists of 16 residues. V was shortened by 1 base and J by 6 bases, with 18 bases between the two germline ends. Per germline, CDR1 GTSNPN and CDR2 SVGIG (reference sequence). The CDR3 reads CAWSGPPHSGAGELFF. CDR3 in DNA: TGTGCCTGGAGTGGACCGCCGCACTCCGGGGCCGGGGAGCTGTTTTTT.

The genes are TRBV5-6 and TRBJ2-7, with TRBD1 identical over 9 bases. The CDR3 length is 14 residues. Germline-derived CDR1 and CDR2 are SGHDT and YYEEEE. After removal of 3 bases from V and 6 bases from J, the junction contained 7 bases not matched to a gene. The DNA of the CDR3 is TGTGCCAGCAGCTCCGGGACAGGGCGGGCCGAGCAGTACTTC. Translating gives CASSSGTGRAEQYF.

The CDR3 region is CASSLSAETYEQYF. The CDR3 DNA reads TGTGCCAGCAGTTTATCTGCAGAAACCTACGAGCAGTACTTC. The rearrangement joins TRBV28 to TRBJ2-7; D is uncertain. This CDR3 is 14 amino acids long. V shed 1 base and J shed 2 bases, with 9 bases lying between them. Germline CDR1 MDHEN, CDR2 SYDVKM. The whole variable domain, filled in from reference TRBV28 and TRBJ2-7, reads DVKVTQSSRYLVKRTGEKVFLECVQDMDHENMFWYRQDPGLGLRLIYFSYDVKMKEKGDIPEGYSVSREKKERFSLILESASTNQTSMYLCASSLSAETYEQYFGPGTRLTVT.